The rows below give T cell receptor beta chains drawn from one sample of a study of T cell clonotyping in hematopoietic cell transplantation. The repertoire was sequenced with immunoSEQ multiplex PCR; TCRdb's copy has only in-frame clones and lacks some. The sample has roughly 9,800 clones, 40% to 65% seen once. The sample consisted of peripheral blood mononuclear cells, taken 100 days after allogeneic stem cell transplant. These receptors originate from a female patient between 50 and 60 years old who had an allogeneic stem cell transplant from an unrelated donor, so the T cells may come from the graft donor. Some clones in this sample may be carry-over from other donors' samples. Each CDR3 is given with its conserved first and last residue. Clone size is shown for a subset of rows, as once, few, many or a class of expanded clone.

TRBV2 few CASREAGYGETQYF
TRBV5-1 few CASSYTTDTQYF
TRBV4-1 . CASSHATTRQGGYGYTF
TRBV6-5 . CASSLGAFGYEQYF
TRBV30 . CAWSKGLGGLYEQYF
TRBV29-1 . CSVRAGGNEQYF
TRBV29-1 . CSVSFQGTEQFF
TRBV30 . CAADLSPYNEQFF
TRBV9 . CASSGSGNNEQFF
TRBV29-1 . CSVGTSGGQETQYF
TRBV14 . CASSRGTATNYGYTF
TRBV5-1 few CASSSEFRAYEQYF
TRBV28 . CASSTTGGYTF
TRBV30 . CARSVLGGTAQETQYF
TRBV9 few CASSVGTANGHEQYF
TRBV14 . CASSQGGRVNSPLHF
TRBV5-1 once CATGEGTSSYNEQFF
TRBV30 . CAWRGQTGQPQHF
TRBV4-1 . CASSQESFGAKNIQYF
TRBV7-3 . CASSLTGPGPYNSPLHF
TRBV11-2 . CASSLYPYEQYF
TRBV6-5 . CATGAEGYTF
TRBV25-1 . CASSDWDRLYTF
TRBV30 . CAWTKPLFKKYF
TRBV6-1 . CASSADRGGTDTQYF
TRBV1 few CTSSQADGYTF
TRBV7-2 once CASSPMSGELFF
TRBV30 . CAWPRGGRIENYGYTF
TRBV30 . CAWSRSGVGDGYTF